These 23 T cell receptor beta chains originate from one sample sequenced in a study of cytomegalovirus exposure and HLA in healthy donors. This table comes from immunoSEQ multiplex PCR, and its TCRdb copy is limited to in-frame clones, with some not included. The table lists more than 200,000 clones, 90% of them singletons. The sequencing input was PBMCs. These receptors were collected from a woman in her twenties or thirties in good health and CMV-seronegative.

The chain uses TRBV9 and TRBJ1-1; D gene unclear. CDR1 SGDLS and CDR2 YYNGEE come from the germline V gene. V dropped 0 bases and J dropped 1 base, with 7 bases sitting between them. The CDR3 is 14 amino acids. Written as DNA, the CDR3 is TGTGCCAGCAGCGTAGTTTCGGAGAACACTGAAGCTTTCTTT. Amino acid sequence: CASSVVSENTEAFF. Full variable domain (missing parts from reference TRBV9 and TRBJ1-1): DSGVTQTPKHLITATGQRVTLRCSPRSGDLSVYWYQQSLDQGLQFLIQYYNGEERAKGNILERFSAQQFPDLHSELNLSSLELGDSALYFCASSVVSENTEAFFGQGTRLTVV.

The chain combines TRBV7-9 with TRBJ2-7; 10 bases fit TRBD1. The germline V gene has CDR1 SEHNR and CDR2 FQNEAQ (reference sequence). V gave up 1 base and J gave up 4 bases; unmatched junction bases: 7. CDR3 length equals 16 residues. CDR3 sequence (DNA): TGTGCCAGCAGCTTAGGGATGGGGGACAGGGGTTACGAGCAGTACTTC. It is translated as CASSLGMGDRGYEQYF.

The rearrangement joins TRBV27 to TRBJ2-5; D perhaps matches TRBD1 (6 bases). Germline V gene data show CDR1 as MNHEY and CDR2 as SMNVEV (reference sequence). The CDR3 runs 12 residues. Trimming shortened V by 5 bases and J by 5 bases, and 9 bases separated the two germline ends. The CDR3 nucleotides are TGTGCCAGCAGTACAGGGTGGGAGACCCAGTACTTC. It specifies CASSTGWETQYF.

The chain combines TRBV11-2 with TRBJ2-1, with TRBD1 matching 9 bases. CDR1 and CDR2 from the germline V gene are SGHAT and FQNNGV. With 4 bases clipped from V and 7 bases from J, the junction kept 8 bases outside the gene matches. The CDR3 totals 15 residues. In DNA form, the CDR3 reads TGTGCCAGCAGCTGGAGACAGGGGGGCATGAATGAGCAGTTCTTC. Its translation is CASSWRQGGMNEQFF.

This rearrangement joins TRBV5-4 to TRBJ2-2; TRBD2 matches 7 bases. The CDR3 loop spans 15 amino acids. The trim removed 0 bases at V and 4 bases at J, leaving 3 bases unmatched. The germline CDR1 and CDR2 sequences are SGHNT and YYREEE (reference sequence). The CDR3 region is CASSLGREFTGELFF. The CDR3 bases are TGTGCCAGCAGCTTGGGGCGGGAGTTCACCGGGGAGCTGTTTTTT.

This rearrangement joins TRBV19 to TRBJ2-1; 10 nucleotides agree with TRBD2. The CDR3 has 14 residues. Germline V gene sequence: CDR1 LNHDA, CDR2 SQIVND (reference sequence). The V gene end was trimmed by 6 bases and the J gene end by 4 bases; junction bases not matched to a gene: 3. As DNA, the CDR3 is TGTGCCAGTAGACTAGCGGGAACTTACAATGAGCAGTTCTTC. Translated, it gives CASRLAGTYNEQFF.

The chain joins TRBV18 to TRBJ2-5, with D possibly TRBD1 on 5 matching bases. Per the germline V gene, CDR1 is KGHSH and CDR2 is LQKENI. The ends were cut back, 6 bases at V and 5 bases at J, with 16 bases in the middle. This CDR3 region has 14 residues. The chain's CDR3 is CASSPQQGTETQYF. Written as DNA, the CDR3 is TGTGCCAGCTCGCCTCAGCAGGGAACGGAGACCCAGTACTTC.

V and J are TRBV9 and TRBJ2-7, with D possibly being TRBD1 (5 bases). The V end lost 0 bases, the J end lost 5 bases, and 12 bases lay between the germline ends. Germline-derived CDR1 and CDR2 are SGDLS and YYNGEE. The CDR3 has 14 amino acids. This CDR3 is CASSVEGVGDEQYF. As DNA, the CDR3 is TGTGCCAGCAGCGTAGAAGGGGTAGGCGACGAGCAGTACTTC.

CDR3 residues: CASSLSLTAYEQYF. DNA of the CDR3: TGTGCCAGCAGCTTAAGCTTAACCGCCTACGAGCAGTACTTC. The chain links TRBV7-7 to TRBJ2-7; no clear D. This CDR3 region has 14 residues. V dropped 2 bases and J dropped 2 bases, with 10 bases sitting between them. Germline assignment: CDR1 SSHAT and CDR2 FNYEAQ (reference sequence).

V gene TRBV9 combines with J gene TRBJ2-6, with D perhaps matching TRBD2 (6 bases). The length of the CDR3 is 19 residues. Germline V lookup: CDR1 SGDLS, CDR2 YYNGEE. V was clipped by 3 bases and J by 0 bases, with 19 bases between them. In DNA, the CDR3 is TGTGCCAGCAGCGCCGGTTTAGGGGCCGGGAGCTCTGGGGCCAACGTCCTGACTTTC. Its protein is CASSAGLGAGSSGANVLTF.

This chain joins TRBV2 and TRBJ2-5, with TRBD1 identical over 10 bases. The CDR3 extends over 13 amino acids. The V gene end was trimmed by 5 bases and the J gene end by 6 bases; junction bases not matched to a gene: 3. Germline V gene lookup returns CDR1 SNHLY and CDR2 FYNNEI. CDR3 residues: CASSSDRGKTQYF. The CDR3 coding sequence is TGTGCCAGCAGTTCGGACAGGGGGAAGACCCAGTACTTC.

The chain has TRBV27 and TRBJ2-3; weak D call: TRBD1 (5 bases). Trimming stripped 2 bases from V and 2 bases from J, with 14 bases between. The CDR3 consists of 16 residues. Germline lookup yields CDR1 MNHEY and CDR2 SMNVEV (reference sequence). The CDR3 region is CASSLITGYFTDTQYF. CDR3 nucleotide sequence: TGTGCCAGCAGTTTAATAACAGGCTACTTCACAGATACGCAGTATTTT.

In its sample, this clone was seen once. V is TRBV11-3 and J is TRBJ2-2, with D unresolved. The germline V and J ends were trimmed by 5 bases and 4 bases, with 11 bases remaining between them. CDR3 length equals 14 residues. Germline lookup yields CDR1 SGHNT and CDR2 YENEEA. DNA of the CDR3: TGTGCCAGCAGCCTAGGGCCCTCCACCGGGGAGCTGTTTTTT. This encodes CASSLGPSTGELFF.

Concerning this clone: One junction end does not reproduce the germline sequence, and a read error may be involved. This sequence joins TRBV2 and TRBJ2-5; D ambiguous. The CDR3 totals 16 residues. CDR1 and CDR2 from the germline V gene are SNHLY and FYNNEI. Here the CDR3 reads CVSSVGPGSGAETQYF. In DNA, the CDR3 is TGTGTCAGCAGTGTAGGACCGGGCTCAGGCGCGGAGACCCAGTACTTC.

The rearrangement links TRBV4-1 to TRBJ2-7, with 8 nucleotides matching TRBD2. The CDR3 has 16 amino acids. Germline values: CDR1 MGHRA, CDR2 YSYEKL. Trimming removed 1 base from V and 0 bases from J; junction bases left unmatched: 5. CDR3 bases: TGCGCCAGCAGCCAAGGAAGCGGGAGCGTCTCCTACGAGCAGTACTTC. Its translation is CASSQGSGSVSYEQYF.

V and J are TRBV27 and TRBJ2-7; possible D gene TRBD2, 5 bases. V lost 2 bases and J 2 bases, leaving 10 bases between the germline ends. Germline V gene lookup returns CDR1 MNHEY and CDR2 SMNVEV (reference sequence). CDR3 length: 14 amino acids. The CDR3 here is CASSLRESTYEQYF. DNA of the CDR3: TGTGCCAGCAGTTTACGGGAAAGCACCTACGAGCAGTACTTC.

The chain joins TRBV27 to TRBJ2-1; D may be TRBD2 (5 bases). Trimming stripped 6 bases from V and 0 bases from J, with 18 bases between. The CDR3 spans 17 residues. The V gene's germline CDR1 is MNHEY and CDR2 SMNVEV (reference sequence). This CDR3 is CASSRNRPSNSYNEQFF. In DNA form, the CDR3 reads TGTGCCAGCAGCCGAAATCGTCCTAGCAACTCCTACAATGAGCAGTTCTTC.

This rearrangement joins TRBV19 to TRBJ2-7; TRBD2 agrees at 9 bases. V shed 1 base and J 5 bases; nucleotides not matched to a gene: 9. This CDR3 comprises 16 residues. Germline V gene sequence: CDR1 LNHDA, CDR2 SQIVND (reference sequence). The CDR3: CASSIASGTSYDEQYF. CDR3 nucleotide sequence: TGTGCCAGTAGTATAGCATCCGGGACTAGCTACGACGAGCAGTACTTC.

This chain connects TRBV28 to TRBJ2-3, with D perhaps being TRBD1 or TRBD2 (6 bases each). Germline V gene lookup returns CDR1 MDHEN and CDR2 SYDVKM. This CDR3 is 16 amino acids long. Trimming left V 8 bases short and J 7 bases short, with 25 bases between. In DNA form, the CDR3 reads TGTGCCAGCTTAGGGGCAAGGGGGGAAATTAAATATACGCAGTATTTT. Its protein product is CASLGARGEIKYTQYF.

There are a few counts of this clone. This chain links TRBV4-1 with TRBJ2-7, with D possibly called TRBD1 or TRBD2 (6 bases each). CDR1 and CDR2 (germline): MGHRA, YSYEKL. This CDR3 spans 14 amino acids. Trimming removed 0 bases at V and 2 bases at J, with 8 bases between. CDR3 residues: CASSQERGAYEQYF. The CDR3 nucleotides read TGCGCCAGCAGCCAAGAGAGGGGGGCCTACGAGCAGTACTTC.

The chain carries TRBV6-5 and TRBJ2-1; 8 bases align to TRBD2. CDR3 length: 15 amino acids. Trimming removed 2 bases from V and 6 bases from J; junction bases left unmatched: 6. Germline V gene data show CDR1 as MNHEY and CDR2 as SVGAGI. CDR3 loop: CASSYDVGRANEQFF. CDR3 sequence (DNA): TGTGCCAGCAGTTACGACGTCGGGAGGGCCAATGAGCAGTTCTTC.

The sample holds a few counts of this clone. This sequence joins TRBV4-2 and TRBJ1-1, with 7 bases matching TRBD1. Trimming at V came to 6 bases and at J to 4 bases, leaving 11 bases not matched to a gene. Germline CDR1 reads LGHNA; CDR2 reads YNFKEQ. This CDR3 spans 15 amino acids. CDR3 in DNA: TGTGCCAGCAGAGAACGAGGGGGCTCGGGCACTGAAGCTTTCTTT. This gives the protein CASRERGGSGTEAFF.

The rearrangement uses TRBV7-2 and TRBJ2-7; TRBD1 agrees at 7 bases. V trimming: 5 bases; J trimming: 2 bases; junction bases outside the gene matches: 6. Germline V lookup: CDR1 SGHTA, CDR2 FQGNSA. CDR3 length: 14 residues. The CDR3 is CASSTITGAYEQYF. CDR3 DNA sequence: TGTGCCAGCAGCACCATTACAGGGGCCTACGAGCAGTACTTC.